These T cell receptor beta chains were read from a single sample in a study of OX40 agonist ivuxolimab in advanced cancers. Libraries were prepared by immunoSEQ multiplex PCR; TCRdb keeps only in-frame clonotypes and omits some of them. The sample comprises about 80,000 clones, 65% to 90% of which are singletons, and approximately 2% rests with the top ten. Sample: CD4+ or CD8+ T cells sorted from blood, taken in a trial of the OX40 agonist ivuxolimab. These receptors were collected from an adult with an advanced solid tumor such as melanoma, head and neck, liver or kidney cancer. Each CDR3 is given with its conserved first and last residue. The D gene is left open where the match is weak. For some rows the clone size is stated as once, few or many, or as a class when expanded; others skip it.

clone_size d_call j_call v_call cdr3_aa cdr3_nt
few TRBD2 TRBJ2-4 TRBV7-2 CASSLSGGKNIQYF TGTGCCAGCAGCTTATCGGGGGGCAAAAACATTCAGTACTTC
- - TRBJ2-1 TRBV7-3 CASSLFRTNEQFF TGTGCCAGCAGCTTATTCCGAACGAATGAGCAGTTCTTC
- - TRBJ1-6 TRBV2 CASSSGPLHF TGTGCCAGCAGTTCAGGACCCCTCCACTTT
few - TRBJ1-1 TRBV12-5 CASGSDSGQAFF TGTGCTAGTGGCTCGGACAGTGGACAAGCTTTCTTT
- TRBD2 TRBJ2-7 TRBV5-6 CASSLSRGENEQYF TGTGCCAGCAGCTTATCCCGGGGGGAGAACGAGCAGTACTTC
- - TRBJ2-7 TRBV6-1 CASSERQGRYEQYF TGTGCCAGCAGTGAACGGCAGGGACGATACGAGCAGTACTTC
- - TRBJ2-6 TRBV5-1 CASSLGSSGANVLTF TGCGCCAGCAGCCTGGGAAGCTCTGGGGCCAACGTCCTGACTTTC
- - TRBJ1-3 TRBV30 CAWSPYLSGNTIYF TGTGCCTGGAGCCCGTACTTATCTGGAAACACCATATATTTT
- - TRBJ1-4 TRBV28 CASRVTTNEKLFF TGTGCCAGCAGGGTTACAACTAATGAAAAACTGTTTTTT
- - TRBJ2-7 TRBV27 CASSLALQLGEQYF TGTGCCAGCAGTTTGGCTCTTCAGCTGGGCGAGCAGTACTTC
- TRBD2 TRBJ2-3 TRBV4-1 CASSQDTSGGASTQYF TGCGCCAGCAGCCAGGATACTAGCGGGGGGGCGTCTACGCAGTATTTT
- - TRBJ2-6 TRBV4-1 CASSQWGPGAGSGANVLTF TGCGCCAGCAGCCAGTGGGGGCCCGGGGCCGGCTCTGGGGCCAACGTCCTGACTTTC
- - TRBJ2-5 TRBV5-1 CASSLRAQETQYF TGCGCCAGCAGCTTGAGGGCCCAAGAGACCCAGTACTTC
- TRBD2 TRBJ2-3 TRBV19 CASSMGPSGATDTQYF TGTGCCAGTAGTATGGGGCCTAGCGGCGCCACAGATACGCAGTATTTT
- - TRBJ1-1 TRBV14 CASSHRGGNTEAFF TGTGCCAGCAGCCATAGGGGTGGGAACACTGAAGCTTTCTTT